Given below is one T cell receptor beta chain in context. Its antigen is still unknown. This sample is drawn from a study of cytomegalovirus exposure and HLA in healthy donors. Overall study: A preliminary data release comprised around 90 million unique TCRs obtained from HLA-typed donors.

Whole-study results and caveats: Reported results showed that the classifier diagnosed cytomegalovirus status with high specificity and sensitivity.

Germline values: CDR1 ENHRY, CDR2 SYGVKD. The CDR3 is 16 amino acids. V was clipped by 4 bases and J by 5 bases; unmatched bases: 13. Primers for the PCR totalled 60 Vbeta and 13 Jbeta. Produced via immunoSEQ multiplex PCR; TCRdb's table is partial and in-frame only. The table has 150,000 to 200,000 clones, approximately 79% seen once. The sample taken for sequencing was PBMCs. The receptor was isolated from a man in his forties in good health and CMV-seropositive. The chain is built from TRBV10-3 and TRBJ2-5; 7 bases map to TRBD2. DNA for the CDR3: TGTGCCATCAGTGTATCCGGGGCTAGCGGCGGGGAGACCCAGTACTTC. Amino acid sequence: CAISVSGASGGETQYF.